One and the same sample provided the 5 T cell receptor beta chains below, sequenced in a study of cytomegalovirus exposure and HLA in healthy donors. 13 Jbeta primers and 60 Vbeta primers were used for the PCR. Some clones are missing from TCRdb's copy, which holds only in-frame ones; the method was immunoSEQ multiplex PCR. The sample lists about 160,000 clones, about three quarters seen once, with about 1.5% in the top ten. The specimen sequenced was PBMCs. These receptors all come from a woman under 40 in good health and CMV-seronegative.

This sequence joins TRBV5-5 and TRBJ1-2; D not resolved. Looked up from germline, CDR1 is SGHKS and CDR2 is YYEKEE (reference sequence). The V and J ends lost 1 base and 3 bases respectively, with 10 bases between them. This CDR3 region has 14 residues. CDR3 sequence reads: CASSLLGGYYGYTF. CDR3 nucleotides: TGTGCCAGCAGCTTGCTTGGAGGATACTATGGCTACACCTTC.

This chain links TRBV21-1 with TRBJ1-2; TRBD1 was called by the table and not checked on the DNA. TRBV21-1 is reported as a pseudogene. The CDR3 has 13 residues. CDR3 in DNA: TGTGCCGGGCTCGATGGGCCCAACTATGGCTACACCTTC. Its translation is CAGLDGPNYGYTF.

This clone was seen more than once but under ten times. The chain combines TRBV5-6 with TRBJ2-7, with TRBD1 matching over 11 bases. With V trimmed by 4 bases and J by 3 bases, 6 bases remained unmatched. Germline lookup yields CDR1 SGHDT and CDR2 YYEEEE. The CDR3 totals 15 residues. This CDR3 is CASSLGQGAIYEQYF. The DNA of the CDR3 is TGTGCCAGCAGCCTAGGACAGGGGGCCATCTACGAGCAGTACTTC.

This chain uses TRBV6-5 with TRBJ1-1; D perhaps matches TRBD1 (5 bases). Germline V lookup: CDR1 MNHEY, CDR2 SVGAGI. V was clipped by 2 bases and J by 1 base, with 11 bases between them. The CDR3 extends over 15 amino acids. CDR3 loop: CASSYLGVRNTEAFF. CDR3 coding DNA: TGTGCCAGCAGTTACCTAGGGGTGAGGAACACTGAAGCTTTCTTT.

CDR3 in amino acids: CASSMARDTFYEQYF. As DNA, the CDR3 is TGTGCCAGTAGTATGGCCCGGGACACCTTCTACGAGCAGTACTTC. The chain employs TRBV19 and TRBJ2-7, with TRBD1 as a possible D gene (6 bases). Germline V CDR1 and CDR2: LNHDA, SQIVND (reference sequence). The CDR3 loop spans 15 amino acids. V lost 3 bases to trimming and J lost 3 bases, with 15 bases between them.